This T cell receptor beta chain stems from a study of blood T cell repertoires in COVID-19. Overall study: Specimens from acute and convalescent COVID-19 originated in the United States, Italy and Spain. T cells, B-cell-depleted T cells, or PBMCs provided the cDNA or gDNA that served as material.

In the original analysis: Researchers report that nucleated cell counts were estimated from reference gene primer amplification. Sequenced by immunoSEQ multiplex PCR; TCRdb stores in-frame clones only, minus some. For V, J and clone size, that table is used; D and trimming come from the DNA. Among about 100,000 clones listed, 90% were seen once. This CDR3 is 15 amino acids long. J gave up 6 bases and V 5 bases, and 12 bases lay outside the gene matches. Germline V gene data show CDR1 as SEHNR and CDR2 as FQNEAQ (reference sequence). The sequencing sample was made of peripheral blood. The V and J genes are TRBV7-9 and TRBJ2-7; 8 bases fit TRBD1. This clonotype was obtained from a man aged 45 to 65 with acute or convalescent COVID-19. CDR3 amino acids: CASSRPQTGVSEQYF. The CDR3 DNA follows: TGTGCCAGCAGCCGGCCCCAGACAGGGGTCTCCGAGCAGTACTTC.